The sequence of this TCR beta chain was determined in a study of blood T cells in healthy people across ages. This clonotype showed up just a few times. V dropped 6 bases and J dropped 2; count of bases not matched to a gene: 9. CDR1 and CDR2 (germline): DFQATT, SNEGSKA (reference sequence). The CDR3 has 14 amino acids. Sample-barcoded 5' priming and a J-beta primer mix drove a second PCR of roughly 7 to 11 cycles. TCRdb re-analysed the 5' RACE reads in MiXCR, keeping a single row per CDR3 protein. The sample records fewer than 800,000 distinct CDR3 sequences, around 25% being singletons. In addition, the sample was reused for a study of T cells of mothers and their children.

Sequenced material: blood. V usage is TRBV20-1 and J usage is TRBJ2-7, with 8 positions matching TRBD2. The clonotype was recovered from a boy between 10 and 17 years old in good health. DNA for the CDR3: TGCAGTGCAGCTCGGGGGGGGCGCCCCTACGAGCAGTACTTC. This codes for CSAARGGRPYEQYF.